Listed here is a single T cell receptor beta chain. Its antigen is unidentified. The sample originates from a study of blood T cells in healthy people across ages. Turning to the study itself: When template switching was applied, about one barcoded beta molecule was captured per two T cells.

Next came a second PCR, run for about 6 to 12 cycles, which used a sample-barcoded 5' primer along with a J-beta primer mix. Each CDR3 protein gets one entry after TCRdb re-called the 5' RACE reads with MiXCR. Altogether about 640,000 distinct CDR3 sequences are present, 45% to 65% being singletons, with the ten largest covering roughly 34%. The CDR3 loop spans 13 amino acids. Germline V gene data show CDR1 as SNHLY and CDR2 as FYNNEI. V gave up 6 bases and J gave up 4 bases, with 10 bases separating them. Broader study findings: Unsorted PBMCs blocked a conclusive comparison of naive and antigen-experienced cells.

Whenever a sample was processed, at least 6 million PBMCs were isolated. The chain employs TRBV2 and TRBJ1-3; D uncertain. The TCR sequence derives from a man aged 55 to 69 in good health. Sequencing used blood. CDR3 nucleotides: TGTGCCAGCAGGAGGGTCCTCGGAAACACCATATATTTT. It is translated as CASRRVLGNTIYF.